These 27 T cell receptor beta chains share one sample of origin, sequenced in a study of human thymus T cells. Resections from corrective heart surgery supplied the thymus tissue. Assay used: immunoSEQ multiplex PCR; TCRdb lists only in-frame clones, some missing. The profile shows 120,000 or so clones, approximately 96% of them singletons. The sequencing input was thymus tissue. All receptors come from a boy under two years old with a congenital heart defect but otherwise immunologically healthy.

The chain employs TRBV6-5 and TRBJ2-7, with 8 bases matching TRBD2. Germline V CDR1 and CDR2: MNHEY, SVGAGI. This CDR3 region has 14 residues. The J segment lost 2 bases and the V segment lost 6 bases, leaving 6 bases of the junction unmatched. The CDR3 loop is CASRPGGRPYEQYF. Here the CDR3 DNA reads TGTGCCAGCAGGCCGGGGGGGCGCCCCTACGAGCAGTACTTC.

This chain joins TRBV6-1 and TRBJ2-5; D might be TRBD2 (7 bases). V shed 7 bases and J shed 5 bases, with 14 bases lying between them. The CDR3 runs to 13 residues. The V gene's germline CDR1 is MNHNS and CDR2 SASEGT. The CDR3 DNA is TGTGCCAGCATCCGGGGGGCCCGCGAGACCCAGTACTTC. Protein: CASIRGARETQYF.

In its sample, this clone was seen a few times. Relative to the germline gene, one junction end is altered; a read error may explain this. CDR3 nucleotides: TGTGCCAGCAGCCTAGAGACTTGGACAGGGCAATGGATCCGTAATTCACCCCTCCACTTT. Its protein product is CASSLETWTGQWIRNSPLHF. The chain is built from TRBV11-2 and TRBJ1-6; 8 bases match TRBD1. The CDR3 sequence is 20 residues long. Germline values: CDR1 SGHAT, CDR2 FQNNGV.

The table lists this clone with a few counts. V and J are TRBV2 and TRBJ1-6; D is uncertain. Trimming cost V 9 bases and J 7 bases, with 4 bases left between them. Germline CDR1 and CDR2: SNHLY and FYNNEI. This CDR3 has 10 amino acids. The DNA for the CDR3 is TGTGCCAGGGGGAATTCACCCCTCCACTTT. Translation gives CARGNSPLHF.

CDR3 sequence reads: CASRDRGYSYGYTF. CDR3 coding DNA: TGTGCCAGCAGAGACAGGGGTTATAGCTATGGCTACACCTTC. V usage is TRBV6-1 and J usage is TRBJ1-2, with 8 bases that match TRBD1. Germline trimming cut 6 bases from V and 4 bases from J; bases unmatched to any gene: 7. The CDR3 has 14 amino acids. CDR1 is MNHNS and CDR2 is SASEGT in the germline V gene.

With regard to this clone: The same CDR3 is also encoded by other DNA sequences in this sample. The chain is built from TRBV18 and TRBJ1-2; 8 nucleotides agree with TRBD1. Germline-derived CDR1 and CDR2 are KGHSH and LQKENI. The CDR3 loop spans 13 amino acids. Trimming removed 6 bases from V and 5 bases from J; junction bases left unmatched: 5. CDR3 nucleotides: TGTGCCAGCTCTCGCACAGGGGGATATGGCTACACCTTC. It yields the protein CASSRTGGYGYTF.

The chain links TRBV5-3 to TRBJ2-7; a possible D gene is TRBD1 (5 bases). TRBV5-3 is sorted into the ORF group, with uncertain function. The CDR3 covers 15 residues. With 1 base removed from V and 4 bases from J, the gap between germline ends came to 15 bases. CDR3 region: CARSLIGRAEYEQYF. The CDR3 DNA sequence: TGTGCCAGAAGCTTGATCGGCAGGGCTGAGTACGAGCAGTACTTC.

The rearrangement joins TRBV5-8 to TRBJ1-5, with TRBD1 identical over 8 bases. Per the germline V gene, CDR1 is SGHTS and CDR2 is YDEGEE. CDR3 length: 16 amino acids. Trimming removed 4 bases from V and 6 bases from J; junction bases left unmatched: 12. Here the CDR3 DNA reads TGTGCCAGCAGCGCTTGGACAGGGATCCGAGGTCAGCCCCAGCATTTT. As protein: CASSAWTGIRGQPQHF.

The V and J genes are TRBV2 and TRBJ2-5; 13 bases match TRBD2. Looked up from germline, CDR1 is SNHLY and CDR2 is FYNNEI. The CDR3 totals 16 residues. J gave up 7 bases and V 5 bases, and 10 bases lay outside the gene matches. CDR3 residues: CASSNLGLAGRGTQYF. The CDR3 nucleotides read TGTGCCAGCAGTAACCTGGGACTAGCGGGGAGGGGGACCCAGTACTTC. The full variable domain, completed using reference TRBV2 and TRBJ2-5, is EPEVTQTPSHQVTQMGQEVILRCVPISNHLYFYWYRQILGQKVEFLVSFYNNEISEKSEIFDDQFSVERPDGSNFTLKIRSTKLEDSAMYFCASSNLGLAGRGTQYFGPGTRLLVL.

The CDR3 sequence is CASSSDRGSNHGYTF. CDR3 nucleotides: TGTGCCAGCAGTTCCGACAGGGGAAGCAATCATGGCTACACCTTC. This chain uses TRBV27 with TRBJ1-2; TRBD1 aligns across 8 bases. Germline V gene sequence: CDR1 MNHEY, CDR2 SMNVEV (reference sequence). The length of the CDR3 is 15 residues. V trimming: 4 bases; J trimming: 6 bases; junction bases outside the gene matches: 10.

The rearrangement links TRBV2 to TRBJ2-5; D is uncertain. CDR3 length equals 17 residues. V was shortened by 3 bases and J by 2 bases, with 19 bases between the two germline ends. Germline CDR1 reads SNHLY; CDR2 reads FYNNEI. The CDR3 sequence is CASSDNPLTDMQETQYF. The CDR3 DNA reads as TGTGCCAGCAGTGACAATCCCCTTACTGATATGCAAGAGACCCAGTACTTC.

CDR3 in DNA: TGTGCCAGCAGCTTCGGGACTAGCGGGGGGTCAAGCACAGATACGCAGTATTTT. It encodes CASSFGTSGGSSTDTQYF. The chain employs TRBV9 and TRBJ2-3; TRBD2 agrees at 15 bases. Germline V gene lookup returns CDR1 SGDLS and CDR2 YYNGEE. With V trimmed by 4 bases and J by 0 bases, 6 bases remained unmatched. The CDR3 loop spans 18 amino acids.

The chain couples TRBV19 to TRBJ1-1, with a tentative D call TRBD1 (6 bases). Looked up from germline, CDR1 is LNHDA and CDR2 is SQIVND (reference sequence). The CDR3 loop spans 14 amino acids. V lost 5 bases and J 1 base, leaving 11 bases between the germline ends. CDR3 nucleotide sequence: TGTGCCAGTAGTCCGGGACACCCGAACACTGAAGCTTTCTTT. This encodes CASSPGHPNTEAFF.

The rearrangement joins TRBV7-2 to TRBJ1-1; 8 bases agree with TRBD1. The CDR3 covers 15 residues. The junction had 11 bases not matched to a gene; V was cut back by 0 bases and J by 11 bases. CDR1 is SGHTA and CDR2 is FQGNSA in the germline V gene. The CDR3 nucleotides are TGTGCCAGCAGCTTAGCGGACAGGGTCCCATGGAATGCTTTCTTT. It codes for CASSLADRVPWNAFF.

V and J are TRBV5-1 and TRBJ1-1; TRBD1 matches at 8 bases. The length of the CDR3 is 12 residues. Losses at the gene ends were 4 bases for V and 8 bases for J; bases not matched to a gene: 4. Germline-derived CDR1 and CDR2 are SGHRS and YFSETQ. CDR3 sequence reads: CASSAGQGEAFF. The CDR3, as DNA: TGCGCCAGCAGCGCCGGACAGGGCGAAGCTTTCTTT.

The gene calls are TRBV7-9 and TRBJ1-6; the D is unclear. Germline V CDR1 and CDR2: SEHNR, FQNEAQ (reference sequence). This CDR3 comprises 13 residues. Trimming pared 1 base from V and 8 bases from J, leaving 6 bases between. Here the CDR3 DNA reads TGTGCCAGCAGCTTAGATGAGGATTCACCCCTCCACTTT. This encodes CASSLDEDSPLHF.

The chain carries TRBV4-3 and TRBJ2-5; tentative D call: TRBD2 (5 bases). V lost 2 bases and J 4 bases, leaving 17 bases between the germline ends. The germline CDR1 and CDR2 sequences are LGHNA and YSLEER. The CDR3 consists of 16 residues. This CDR3 reads CASSQQVLPGSETQYF. DNA of the CDR3: TGCGCCAGCAGCCAACAAGTCCTGCCGGGATCAGAGACCCAGTACTTC.

The V call is TRBV15, the J call TRBJ1-1; 10 bases agree with TRBD1. Germline CDR1 LNHNV, CDR2 YYDKDF (reference sequence). V was pared by 2 bases and J by 5 bases, with 11 bases of the junction left unmatched. The CDR3 has 17 amino acids. Written as DNA, the CDR3 is TGTGCCACCAGCAGAAGACAGGGGGCAGTGAGTTGGACTGAAGCTTTCTTT. Amino acid sequence: CATSRRQGAVSWTEAFF.

The genes are TRBV10-2 and TRBJ2-7; tentatively, D is TRBD1 or TRBD2 (5 bases each). V lost 3 bases and J lost 1, with 13 bases in between. The CDR3 extends over 15 amino acids. From germline, CDR1 is WSHSY and CDR2 SAAADI. The DNA for the CDR3 is TGCGCCAGCAGTGACCACATGGGACGGTCCTACGAGCAGTACTTC. Protein sequence: CASSDHMGRSYEQYF.

This chain links TRBV28 with TRBJ1-2; possibly TRBD1 for D (6 bases). Trimming took off 5 bases at V and 4 bases at J, with 20 bases between the two ends. CDR1 is MDHEN, CDR2 SYDVKM, per germline. This CDR3 is built from 16 residues. The DNA for the CDR3 is TGTGCCAGCAGTCCCACGCGGGACACCCCCACCTATGGCTACACCTTC. This translates into CASSPTRDTPTYGYTF.

A few counts support this clone. The chain couples TRBV14 to TRBJ1-6; D unclear. The CDR3 has 17 residues. V gave up 3 bases and J gave up 10 bases, with 22 bases separating them. The V gene's germline CDR1 is SGHDN and CDR2 FVKESK. In DNA, the CDR3 is TGTGCCAGCAGCCACCGGGCCGTGGGTCGGAGGTACTCACCCCTCCACTTT. Translated: CASSHRAVGRRYSPLHF.

The V gene is TRBV5-5, the J gene TRBJ2-7; D gene ambiguous. CDR1 and CDR2 from the germline V gene are SGHKS and YYEKEE (reference sequence). CDR3 length equals 14 residues. V lost 4 bases to trimming and J lost 2 bases, with 13 bases between them. The CDR3 region is CASSVYYQTYEQYF. In nucleotides, the CDR3 is TGTGCCAGCAGCGTTTACTACCAGACCTACGAGCAGTACTTC. The whole variable domain, remainder taken from reference TRBV5-5 and TRBJ2-7, is DAGVTQSPTHLIKTRGQQVTLRCSPISGHKSVSWYQQVLGQGPQFIFQYYEKEERGRGNFPDRFSARQFPNYSSELNVNALLLGDSALYLCASSVYYQTYEQYFGPGTRLTVT.

V and J are TRBV5-6 and TRBJ1-1; 9 positions match TRBD1. This CDR3 region has 14 residues. CDR1 SGHDT and CDR2 YYEEEE come from the germline V gene. Germline trimming cut 5 bases from V and 3 bases from J; bases unmatched to any gene: 5. Here the CDR3 reads CASRGTGPDTEAFF. CDR3 sequence (DNA): TGTGCCAGCAGGGGGACAGGGCCGGACACTGAAGCTTTCTTT.

The V call is TRBV18, the J call TRBJ2-7; TRBD1 matches 8 bases. Germline CDR1 and CDR2: KGHSH and LQKENI. With V trimmed by 4 bases and J by 2 bases, 7 bases remained unmatched. The CDR3 contains 15 residues. The CDR3 coding sequence is TGTGCCAGCTCACTGCCGACAGGGGCCACCTACGAGCAGTACTTC. Translated, it gives CASSLPTGATYEQYF. The variable domain in full, completed from reference TRBV18 and TRBJ2-7, reads NAGVMQNPRHLVRRRGQEARLRCSPMKGHSHVYWYRQLPEEGLKFMVYLQKENIIDESGMPKERFSAEFPKEGPSILRIQQVVRGDSAAYFCASSLPTGATYEQYFGPGTRLTVT.

The chain uses TRBV27 and TRBJ2-7; the D is unclear. The CDR3 totals 13 residues. CDR1 is MNHEY and CDR2 is SMNVEV in the germline V gene (reference sequence). Trimming left V 6 bases short and J 4 bases short, with 13 bases between. CDR3 in amino acids: CASSPPGLYEQYF. CDR3 coding DNA: TGTGCCAGCAGCCCTCCGGGCCTATACGAGCAGTACTTC.

In this sample, this clone turned up once. The chain combines TRBV5-1 with TRBJ2-7; D perhaps matches TRBD1 (5 bases). The CDR3 extends over 13 amino acids. Germline values: CDR1 SGHRS, CDR2 YFSETQ. Trimming left V 8 bases short and J 4 bases short, with 16 bases between. The CDR3 DNA is TGCGCCAGTGCTTCTCCAGGGTTTTACGAGCAGTACTTC. Its translation is CASASPGFYEQYF.

The genes are TRBV5-5 and TRBJ2-7; no clear D. Trimming took 4 bases from V and 0 from J, leaving 14 bases between them. From germline, CDR1 is SGHKS and CDR2 YYEKEE (reference sequence). The CDR3 has 15 residues. The CDR3 protein is CASSPETDTSYEQYF. The CDR3 DNA sequence: TGTGCCAGCAGCCCAGAAACTGACACCTCCTACGAGCAGTACTTC.